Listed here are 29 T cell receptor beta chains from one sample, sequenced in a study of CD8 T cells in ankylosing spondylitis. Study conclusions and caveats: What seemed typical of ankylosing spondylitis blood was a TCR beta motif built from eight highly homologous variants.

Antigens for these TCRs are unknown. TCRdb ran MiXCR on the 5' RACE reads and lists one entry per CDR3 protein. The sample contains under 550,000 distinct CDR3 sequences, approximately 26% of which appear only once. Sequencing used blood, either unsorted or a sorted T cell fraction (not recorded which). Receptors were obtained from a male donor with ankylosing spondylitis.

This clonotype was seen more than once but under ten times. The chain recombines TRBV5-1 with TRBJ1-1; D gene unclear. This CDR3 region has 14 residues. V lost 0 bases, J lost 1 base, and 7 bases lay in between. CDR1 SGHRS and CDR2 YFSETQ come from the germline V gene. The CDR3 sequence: CASSLGRWNTEAFF. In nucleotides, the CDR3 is TGCGCCAGCAGCTTGGGACGGTGGAACACTGAAGCTTTCTTT.

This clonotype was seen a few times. CDR3 DNA sequence: TGTGCCAGCACAGGGGCGGCCTACAATGAGCAGTTCTTC. Protein sequence: CASTGAAYNEQFF. V is TRBV6-6 and J is TRBJ2-1; the D gene is possibly TRBD1 (6 bases). The V and J ends lost 7 bases and 2 bases respectively, with 9 bases between them. The CDR3 extends over 13 amino acids. CDR1 and CDR2 from the germline V gene are MNHNY and SVGAGI (reference sequence).

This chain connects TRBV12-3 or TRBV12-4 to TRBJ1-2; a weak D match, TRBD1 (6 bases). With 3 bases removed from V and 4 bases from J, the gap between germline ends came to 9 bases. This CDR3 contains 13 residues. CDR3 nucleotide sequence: TGTGCCAGCAGTTTCGACAGGTTCTATGGCTACACCTTC. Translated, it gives CASSFDRFYGYTF.

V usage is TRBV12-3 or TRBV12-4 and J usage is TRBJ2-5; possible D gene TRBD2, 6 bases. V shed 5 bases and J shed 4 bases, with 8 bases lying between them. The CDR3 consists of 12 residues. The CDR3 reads CASSGGIETQYF. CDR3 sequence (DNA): TGTGCCAGCAGTGGGGGGATAGAGACCCAGTACTTC.

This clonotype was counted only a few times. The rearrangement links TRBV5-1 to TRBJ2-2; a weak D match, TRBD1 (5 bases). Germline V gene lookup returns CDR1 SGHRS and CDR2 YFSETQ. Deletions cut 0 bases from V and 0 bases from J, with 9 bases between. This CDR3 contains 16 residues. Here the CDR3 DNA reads TGCGCCAGCAGCTTGGGGCAGGGCGCGAACACCGGGGAGCTGTTTTTT. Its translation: CASSLGQGANTGELFF.

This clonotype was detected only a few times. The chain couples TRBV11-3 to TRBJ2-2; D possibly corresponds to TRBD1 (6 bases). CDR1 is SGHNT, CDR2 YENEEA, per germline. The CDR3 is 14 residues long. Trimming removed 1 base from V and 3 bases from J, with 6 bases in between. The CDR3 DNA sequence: TGTGCCAGCAGCTTAGGACAGGACACCGGGGAGCTGTTTTTT. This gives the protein CASSLGQDTGELFF.

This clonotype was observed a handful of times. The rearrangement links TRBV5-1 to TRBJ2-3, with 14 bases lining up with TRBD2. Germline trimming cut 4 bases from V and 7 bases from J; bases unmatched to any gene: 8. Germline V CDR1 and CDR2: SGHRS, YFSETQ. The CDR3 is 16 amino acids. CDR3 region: CASSLGLAGVWNTQYF. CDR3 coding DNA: TGCGCCAGCAGCCTGGGACTAGCGGGAGTTTGGAATACGCAGTATTTT.

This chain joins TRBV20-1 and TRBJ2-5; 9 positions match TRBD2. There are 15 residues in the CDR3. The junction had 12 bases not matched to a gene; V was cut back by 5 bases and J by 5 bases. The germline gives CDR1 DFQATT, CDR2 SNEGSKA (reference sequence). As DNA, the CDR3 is TGCAGTGCTGCCCAGGCAGCGGGAGGACACGAGACCCAGTACTTC. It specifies CSAAQAAGGHETQYF.

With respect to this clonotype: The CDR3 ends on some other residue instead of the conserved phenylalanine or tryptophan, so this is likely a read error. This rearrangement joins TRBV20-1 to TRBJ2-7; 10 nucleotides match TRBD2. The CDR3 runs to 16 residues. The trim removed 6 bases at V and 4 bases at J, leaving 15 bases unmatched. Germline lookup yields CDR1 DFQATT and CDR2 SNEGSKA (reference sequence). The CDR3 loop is CSASGLVSGREYEQYI. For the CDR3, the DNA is TGCAGTGCCTCCGGTCTAGTAAGCGGGAGGGAGTACGAGCAGTACATC.

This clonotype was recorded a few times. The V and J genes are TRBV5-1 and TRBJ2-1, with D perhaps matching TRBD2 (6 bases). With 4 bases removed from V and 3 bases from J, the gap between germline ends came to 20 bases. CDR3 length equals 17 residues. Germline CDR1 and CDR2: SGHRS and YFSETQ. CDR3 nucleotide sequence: TGCGCCAGCAGCGTAGGGAGGCTAGCGTCCTTCTACAATGAGCAGTTCTTC. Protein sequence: CASSVGRLASFYNEQFF.

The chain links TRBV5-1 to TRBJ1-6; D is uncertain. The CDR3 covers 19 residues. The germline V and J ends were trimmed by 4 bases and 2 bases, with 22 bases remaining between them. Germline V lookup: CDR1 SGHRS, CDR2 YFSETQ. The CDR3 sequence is CASSPALQTGLAYNSPLHF. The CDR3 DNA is TGCGCCAGCAGCCCGGCCCTGCAGACTGGGCTAGCCTATAATTCACCCCTCCACTTT.

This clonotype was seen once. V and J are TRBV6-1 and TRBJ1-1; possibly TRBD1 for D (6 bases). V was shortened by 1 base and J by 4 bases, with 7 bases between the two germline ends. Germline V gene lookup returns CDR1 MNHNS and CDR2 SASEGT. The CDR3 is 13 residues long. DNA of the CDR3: TGTGCCAGCAGTGAAGACAGGGTCACTGAAGCTTTCTTT. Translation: CASSEDRVTEAFF.

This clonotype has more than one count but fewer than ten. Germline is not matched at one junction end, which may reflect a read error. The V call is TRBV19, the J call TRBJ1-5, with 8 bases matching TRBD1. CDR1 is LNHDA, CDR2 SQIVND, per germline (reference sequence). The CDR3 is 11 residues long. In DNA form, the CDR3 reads TGTGCCAGTAGACAGGGGGTGATTCAATTCTTT. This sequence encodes CASRQGVIQFF. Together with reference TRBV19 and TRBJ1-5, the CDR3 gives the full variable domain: DGGITQSPKYLFRKEGQNVTLSCEQNLNHDAMYWYRQDPGQGLRLIYYSQIVNDFQKGDIAEGYSVSREKKESFPLTVTSAQKNPTAFYLCASRQGVIQFFGDGTRLSIL.

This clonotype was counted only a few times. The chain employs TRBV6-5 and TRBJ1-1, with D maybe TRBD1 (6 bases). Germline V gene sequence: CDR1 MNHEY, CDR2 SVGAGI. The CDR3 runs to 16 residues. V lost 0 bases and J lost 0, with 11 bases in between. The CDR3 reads CASSYSPGQLNTEAFF. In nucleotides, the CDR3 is TGTGCCAGCAGTTACTCTCCGGGACAACTGAACACTGAAGCTTTCTTT.

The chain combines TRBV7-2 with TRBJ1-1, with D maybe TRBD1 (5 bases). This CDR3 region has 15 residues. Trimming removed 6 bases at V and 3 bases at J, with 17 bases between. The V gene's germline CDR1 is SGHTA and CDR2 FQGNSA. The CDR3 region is CASRPSAQGDTEAFF. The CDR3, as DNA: TGTGCCAGCAGACCCAGTGCCCAGGGCGACACTGAAGCTTTCTTT.

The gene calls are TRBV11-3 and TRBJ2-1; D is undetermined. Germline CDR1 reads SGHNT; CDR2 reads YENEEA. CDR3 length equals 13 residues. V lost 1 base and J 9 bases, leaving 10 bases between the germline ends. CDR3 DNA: TGTGCCAGCAGCTTAGCTCGAACGGGTGAGCAGTTCTTC. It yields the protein CASSLARTGEQFF.

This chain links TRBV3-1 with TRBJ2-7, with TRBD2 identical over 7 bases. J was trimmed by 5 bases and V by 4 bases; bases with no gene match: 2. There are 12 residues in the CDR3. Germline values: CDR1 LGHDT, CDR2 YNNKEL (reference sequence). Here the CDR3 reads CASSRTSDEQYF. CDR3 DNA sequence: TGTGCCAGCAGCCGAACTAGCGACGAGCAGTACTTC.

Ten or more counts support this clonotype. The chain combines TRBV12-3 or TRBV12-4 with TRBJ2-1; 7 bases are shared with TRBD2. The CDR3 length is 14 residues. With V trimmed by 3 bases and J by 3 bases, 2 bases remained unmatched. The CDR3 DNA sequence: TGTGCCAGCAGTTTGGCTAGCGGCTACAATGAGCAGTTCTTC. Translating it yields CASSLASGYNEQFF.

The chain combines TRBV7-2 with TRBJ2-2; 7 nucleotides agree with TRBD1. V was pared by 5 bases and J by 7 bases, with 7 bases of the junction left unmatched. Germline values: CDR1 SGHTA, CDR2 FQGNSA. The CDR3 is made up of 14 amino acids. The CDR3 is CASSTDRSFGELFF. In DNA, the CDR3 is TGTGCCAGCAGCACGGACAGGTCATTCGGGGAGCTGTTTTTT. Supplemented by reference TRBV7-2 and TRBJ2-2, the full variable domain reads GAGVSQSPSNKVTEKGKDVELRCDPISGHTALYWYRQSLGQGLEFLIYFQGNSAPDKSGLPSDRFSAERTGGSVSTLTIQRTQQEDSAVYLCASSTDRSFGELFFGEGSRLTVL.

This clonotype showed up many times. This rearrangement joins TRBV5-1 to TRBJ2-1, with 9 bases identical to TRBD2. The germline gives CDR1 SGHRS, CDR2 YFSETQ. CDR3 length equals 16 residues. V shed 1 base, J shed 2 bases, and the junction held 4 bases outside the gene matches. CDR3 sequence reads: CASSLFSSGTYNEQFF. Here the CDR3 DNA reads TGCGCCAGCAGCTTGTTCTCTAGCGGGACCTACAATGAGCAGTTCTTC.

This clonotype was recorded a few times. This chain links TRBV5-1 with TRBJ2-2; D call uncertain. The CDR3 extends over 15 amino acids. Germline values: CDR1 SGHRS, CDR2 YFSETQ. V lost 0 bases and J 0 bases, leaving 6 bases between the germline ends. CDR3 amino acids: CASSLAIANTGELFF. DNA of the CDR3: TGCGCCAGCAGCTTGGCTATAGCGAACACCGGGGAGCTGTTTTTT.

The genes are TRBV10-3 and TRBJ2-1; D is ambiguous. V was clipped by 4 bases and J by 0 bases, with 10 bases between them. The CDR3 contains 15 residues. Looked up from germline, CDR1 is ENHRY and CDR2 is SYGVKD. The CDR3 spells CAISASPSSYNEQFF. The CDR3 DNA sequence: TGTGCCATCAGTGCTAGTCCGAGCTCCTACAATGAGCAGTTCTTC.

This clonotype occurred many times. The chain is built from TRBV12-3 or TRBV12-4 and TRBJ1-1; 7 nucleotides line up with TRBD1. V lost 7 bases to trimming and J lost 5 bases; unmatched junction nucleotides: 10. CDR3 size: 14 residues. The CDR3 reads CASITQGRQTEAFF. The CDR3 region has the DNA TGTGCCAGCATAACACAGGGGCGTCAGACTGAAGCTTTCTTT.

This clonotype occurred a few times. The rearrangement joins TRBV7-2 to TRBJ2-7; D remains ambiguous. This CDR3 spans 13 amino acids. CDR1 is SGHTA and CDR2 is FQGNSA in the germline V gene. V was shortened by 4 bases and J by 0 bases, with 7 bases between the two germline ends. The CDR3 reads CASSYSSSYEQYV. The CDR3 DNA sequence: TGTGCCAGCAGCTATAGCTCCTCCTACGAGCAGTACGTC.

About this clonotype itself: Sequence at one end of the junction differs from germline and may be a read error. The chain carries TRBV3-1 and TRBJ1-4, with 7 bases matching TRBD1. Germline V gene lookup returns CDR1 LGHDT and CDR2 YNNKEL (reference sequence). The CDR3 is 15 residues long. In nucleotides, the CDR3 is TGTGCCAGCTGCCACCCCGGGACAGTTAATGAAAAACTGTTTTTT. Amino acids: CASCHPGTVNEKLFF.

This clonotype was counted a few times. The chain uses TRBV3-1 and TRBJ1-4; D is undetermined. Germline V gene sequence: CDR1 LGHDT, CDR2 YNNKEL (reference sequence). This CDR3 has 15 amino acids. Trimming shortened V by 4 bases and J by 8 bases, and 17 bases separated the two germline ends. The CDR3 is CASSLRLGSGEKLFF. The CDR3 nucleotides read TGTGCCAGCAGCCTCCGTCTGGGATCAGGCGAAAAACTGTTTTTT.

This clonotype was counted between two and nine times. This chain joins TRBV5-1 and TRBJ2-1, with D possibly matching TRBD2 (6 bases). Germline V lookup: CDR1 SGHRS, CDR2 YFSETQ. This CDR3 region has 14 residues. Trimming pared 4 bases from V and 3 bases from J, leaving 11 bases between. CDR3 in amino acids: CASSIQTSYNEQFF. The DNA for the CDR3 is TGCGCCAGCAGCATACAGACTAGCTACAATGAGCAGTTCTTC.

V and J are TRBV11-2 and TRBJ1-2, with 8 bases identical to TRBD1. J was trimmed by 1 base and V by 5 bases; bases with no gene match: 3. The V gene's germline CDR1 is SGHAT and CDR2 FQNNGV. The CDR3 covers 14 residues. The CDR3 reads CASSPGQDNYGYTF. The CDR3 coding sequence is TGTGCCAGCAGCCCGGGACAGGATAACTATGGCTACACCTTC.

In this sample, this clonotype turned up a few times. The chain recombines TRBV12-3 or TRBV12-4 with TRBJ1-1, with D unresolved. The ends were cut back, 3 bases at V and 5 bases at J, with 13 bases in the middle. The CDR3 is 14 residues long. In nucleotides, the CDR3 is TGTGCCAGCAGTTTCGGGCGCGGAGGGACTGAAGCTTTCTTT. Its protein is CASSFGRGGTEAFF.